The present T cell receptor (beta chain) was sequenced within a study of T cells in Graves' hyperthyroidism and ophthalmopathy. In germline, CDR1 is SGHVS, CDR2 FQNEAQ. The CDR3 has 14 amino acids. Trimming shortened V by 1 base and J by 7 bases, and 11 bases separated the two germline ends. Based on clinical symptoms, serum thyroxine and TRAb, thyroid ultrasound and orbital computed tomography, diagnoses were reached. This clonotype was counted ten times or more. TCR beta CDR3 regions were amplified from RNA. First-round RT-PCR of the TCR CDR3 relied on the HTBI primer set. TCRdb passed the multiplex PCR reads through MiXCR, listing each CDR3 protein once. The top ten hold roughly 8.2% of the sample, which has around 540,000 distinct CDR3 sequences, around 46% seen once.

This sequence joins TRBV7-8 and TRBJ1-5; D might be TRBD1 (5 bases). Source material: peripheral blood or thyroid tissue (not recorded which). The clonotype was recovered from a woman under 30 with Graves' hyperthyroidism. The CDR3 sequence: CASSLVWTTQPQHF. The CDR3 coding sequence is TGTGCCAGCAGCTTAGTGTGGACAACCCAGCCCCAGCATTTT.